A single T cell receptor beta chain is shown here with its context. No antigen is known for it. The sample is drawn from a study of monozygotic twins with inflammatory bowel disease. The CDR3 consists of 14 residues. Germline V gives CDR1 SEHNR, CDR2 FQNEAQ (reference sequence). The authors used approximately 3,300 ng of total RNA per TCR library. A template switching step added UMIs, each with a 6-nucleotide sample barcode. TCRdb re-called the 5' RACE reads, yielding one record per CDR3 amino acid sequence without DNA. This table lists around 150,000 distinct CDR3 sequences. Findings and limits, study-wide: For repertoire similarity, concordant twins did not differ from discordant twins, possibly because power was limited.

Source material: blood. The chain combines TRBV7-9 with TRBJ2-7; TCRdb proposes TRBD1, but this gene call is untestable without DNA. This clonotype was obtained from a human donor with ulcerative colitis or Crohn's disease, or a healthy co-twin of an affected twin (not recorded which). The CDR3 here is CASSIRDSSYEQYF.